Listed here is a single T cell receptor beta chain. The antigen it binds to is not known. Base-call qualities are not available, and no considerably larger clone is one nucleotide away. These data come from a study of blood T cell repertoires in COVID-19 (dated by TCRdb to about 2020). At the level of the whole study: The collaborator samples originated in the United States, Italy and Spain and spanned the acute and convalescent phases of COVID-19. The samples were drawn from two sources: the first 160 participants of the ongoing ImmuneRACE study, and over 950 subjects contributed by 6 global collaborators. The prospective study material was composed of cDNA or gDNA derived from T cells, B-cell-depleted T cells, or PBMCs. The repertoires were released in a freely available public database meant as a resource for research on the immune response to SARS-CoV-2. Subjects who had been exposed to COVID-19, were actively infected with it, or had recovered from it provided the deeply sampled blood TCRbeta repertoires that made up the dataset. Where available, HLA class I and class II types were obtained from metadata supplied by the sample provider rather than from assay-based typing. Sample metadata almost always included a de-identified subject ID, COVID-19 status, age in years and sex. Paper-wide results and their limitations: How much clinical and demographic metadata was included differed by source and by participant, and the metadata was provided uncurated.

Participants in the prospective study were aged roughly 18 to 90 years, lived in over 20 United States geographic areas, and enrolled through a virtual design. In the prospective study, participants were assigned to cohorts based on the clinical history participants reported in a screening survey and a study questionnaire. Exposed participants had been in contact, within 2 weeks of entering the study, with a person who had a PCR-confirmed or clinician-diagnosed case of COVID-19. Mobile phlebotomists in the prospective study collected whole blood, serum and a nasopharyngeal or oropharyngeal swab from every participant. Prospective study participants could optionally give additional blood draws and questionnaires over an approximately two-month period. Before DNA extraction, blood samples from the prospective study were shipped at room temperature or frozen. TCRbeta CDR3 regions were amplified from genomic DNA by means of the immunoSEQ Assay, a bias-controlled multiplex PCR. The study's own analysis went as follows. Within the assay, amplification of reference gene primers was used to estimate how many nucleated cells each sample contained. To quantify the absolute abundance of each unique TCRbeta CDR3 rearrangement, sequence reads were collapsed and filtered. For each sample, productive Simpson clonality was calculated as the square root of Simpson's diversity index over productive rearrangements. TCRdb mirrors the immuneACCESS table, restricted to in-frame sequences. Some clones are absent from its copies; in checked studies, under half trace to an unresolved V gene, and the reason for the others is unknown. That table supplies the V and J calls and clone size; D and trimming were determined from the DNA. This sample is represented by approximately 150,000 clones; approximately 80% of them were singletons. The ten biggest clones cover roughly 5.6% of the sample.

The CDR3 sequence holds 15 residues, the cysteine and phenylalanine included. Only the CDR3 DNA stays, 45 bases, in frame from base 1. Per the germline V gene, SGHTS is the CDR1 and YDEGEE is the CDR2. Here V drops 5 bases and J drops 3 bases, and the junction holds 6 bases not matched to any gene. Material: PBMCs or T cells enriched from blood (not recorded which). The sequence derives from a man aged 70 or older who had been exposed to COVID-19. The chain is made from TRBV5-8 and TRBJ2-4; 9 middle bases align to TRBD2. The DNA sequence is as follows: TGTGCCAGCAGACCTAGCGGGACTGGCAAAAACATTCAGTACTTC. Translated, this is CASRPSGTGKNIQYF.